This TCR beta chain derives from a study of T cell repertoires in cytomegalovirus infection. About the study: Public TCR beta signature analysis indicated the presence of both CMV infection and matching HLA type.

TCRdb independently ran MiXCR on the reads; one entry per CDR3 protein. The sample holds some 450,000 distinct CDR3 sequences, approximately 33% seen once. General study results and limits: Cumulated frequencies of public TCR beta families served to identify carriers of CMV plus the relevant HLA. In two of eight donors, the top clonotype was HLA-C-restricted CMV-specific.

Germline CDR1 LNHNV, CDR2 YYDKDF (reference sequence). After removal of 0 bases from V and 4 bases from J, the junction contained 13 bases not matched to a gene. The CDR3 has 18 residues. On this clonotype: The antigen is not known.

What was sequenced was PBMCs. The chain recombines TRBV15 with TRBJ2-5; TRBD1 agrees at 8 bases. The TCR originated in a human donor in good health (CMV status not recorded). Some clones in this sample may be carry-over from other donors' samples. CDR3 DNA sequence: TGTGCCACCAGCAGAGAGGGGGGACAGGCTTATCCCCGAGAGACCCAGTACTTC. The encoded protein is CATSREGGQAYPRETQYF.